This entry is about one T cell receptor beta chain. Per the germline V gene, CDR1 is MDHEN and CDR2 is SYDVKM. The CDR3 runs 14 residues. V was cut by 9 bases and J by 7 bases, with 16 bases left in between. The sample originates from a study of blood T cell repertoires in COVID-19. Study details: Donors in the United States, Italy and Spain gave samples during acute or convalescent COVID-19. Sample material is recorded as cDNA or gDNA derived from T cells, B-cell-depleted T cells, or PBMCs.

Original methodology: Amplification with reference gene primers provided the estimates of nucleated cell counts. The repertoire was sequenced with immunoSEQ multiplex PCR; TCRdb's copy has only in-frame clones and lacks some. The V and J calls and clone size were taken over from that table, and D and trimming were inferred from the DNA. Seen here are roughly 120,000 clones, approximately 80% observed once, and the top ten hold roughly 6%. The sequencing input was peripheral blood. The chain uses TRBV28 and TRBJ1-6; maybe TRBD1 (6 bases). The sequence was obtained from a man between 70 and 80 years old with acute or convalescent COVID-19. As DNA, the CDR3 is TGTGCCAGTCTAACCGGGACACAGAATTCACCCCTCCACTTT. It encodes CASLTGTQNSPLHF.